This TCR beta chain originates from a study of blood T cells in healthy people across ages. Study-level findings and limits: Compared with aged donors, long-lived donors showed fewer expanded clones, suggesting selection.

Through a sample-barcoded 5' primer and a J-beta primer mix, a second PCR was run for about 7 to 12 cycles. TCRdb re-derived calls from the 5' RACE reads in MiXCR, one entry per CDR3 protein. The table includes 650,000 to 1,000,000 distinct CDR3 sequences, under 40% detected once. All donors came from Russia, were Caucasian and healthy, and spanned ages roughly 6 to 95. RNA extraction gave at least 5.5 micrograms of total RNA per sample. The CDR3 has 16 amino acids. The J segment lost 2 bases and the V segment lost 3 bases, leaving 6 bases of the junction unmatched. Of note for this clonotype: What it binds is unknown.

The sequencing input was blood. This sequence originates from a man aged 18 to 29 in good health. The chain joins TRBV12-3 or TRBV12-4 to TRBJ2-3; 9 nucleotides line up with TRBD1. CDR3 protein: CASSFPGQGDTDTQYF. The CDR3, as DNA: TGTGCCAGCAGTTTCCCGGGACAGGGAGACACAGATACGCAGTATTTT.